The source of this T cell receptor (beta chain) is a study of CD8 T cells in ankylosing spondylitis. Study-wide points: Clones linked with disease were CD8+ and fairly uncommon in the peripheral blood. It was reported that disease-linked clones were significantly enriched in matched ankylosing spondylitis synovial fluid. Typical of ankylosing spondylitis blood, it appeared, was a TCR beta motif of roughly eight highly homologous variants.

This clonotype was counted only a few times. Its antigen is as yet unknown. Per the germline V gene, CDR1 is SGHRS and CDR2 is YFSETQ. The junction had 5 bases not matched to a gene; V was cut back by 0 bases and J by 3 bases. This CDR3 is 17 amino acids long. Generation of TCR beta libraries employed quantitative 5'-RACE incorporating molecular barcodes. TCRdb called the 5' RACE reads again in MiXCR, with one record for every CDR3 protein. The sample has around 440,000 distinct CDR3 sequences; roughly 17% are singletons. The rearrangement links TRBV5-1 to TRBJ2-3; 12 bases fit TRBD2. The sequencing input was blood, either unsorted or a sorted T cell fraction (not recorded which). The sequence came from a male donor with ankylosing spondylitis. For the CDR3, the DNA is TGCGCCAGCAGCTTGGCCCTGACTAGCGGGAGAACAGATACGCAGTATTTT. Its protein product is CASSLALTSGRTDTQYF.